This T cell receptor beta chain derives from a study of blood T cell repertoires in COVID-19 (dated by TCRdb to 2018 to 2021). Regarding the study in general: Samples covering the acute and convalescent phases of COVID-19 were provided by collaborators in the United States, Italy and Spain. The material from the prospective study consisted of cDNA or gDNA derived from T cells, B-cell-depleted T cells, or PBMCs. Subjects who had been exposed to COVID-19, were actively infected with it, or had recovered from it provided the deeply sampled blood TCRbeta repertoires that made up the dataset. The repertoires were released in a freely available public database intended as a resource for research on the immune response to SARS-CoV-2. Samples were obtained from the ongoing ImmuneRACE study (first 160 participants) and from over 1,000 subjects provided by 6 global collaborators. A de-identified subject ID, COVID-19 status, age in years and sex were almost always included in the sample metadata. Where available, HLA class I and class II types were obtained from metadata supplied by the sample provider rather than from assay-based typing. Overall study results and their limits: Clinical and demographic metadata were provided uncurated, with the amount varying by source and participant.

Worth noting for this clone: The target of this receptor is not known. No clone much larger than this one lies a single base away; base qualities are absent.

Whole blood was collected in K2EDTA tubes by collaborating institutions according to the institutions' own protocols. Collaborator samples were shipped for TCRbeta analysis as frozen whole blood, isolated PBMCs, or DNA extracted from either sample type. The germline V gene specifies SGHTA as CDR1 and FQGNSA as CDR2. Trimming at the junction amounts to 0 bases on V and 4 bases on J, and the germline ends lie 12 bases apart. There are 15 amino acids in the CDR3, from cysteine to phenylalanine inclusive. Only the CDR3 region is kept as DNA, spanning 45 bases read in frame from base 1. TCRbeta CDR3 regions were amplified from genomic DNA by means of the immunoSEQ Assay, a bias-controlled multiplex PCR. The original pipeline was this. The number of nucleated cells in each sample was estimated by amplification of reference gene primers within the assay. Sequence reads were collapsed and filtered to measure the absolute abundance of every unique TCRbeta CDR3 rearrangement. Productive Simpson clonality was computed per sample as the square root of Simpson's diversity index over productive rearrangements. TCRdb holds this immuneACCESS table with in-frame rearrangements only. Some clones are missing; in checked studies, unresolved V genes explain under half, and the rest has no known cause. V, J and clone size are those of that table, while D and trimming were read from the DNA. The sample table lists about 53,000 clones, approximately 80% of them with a count of one. Around 43% of the sample lies in the top ten.

The receptor was derived from a man in his 70s with active or convalescent COVID-19. The sample comprised peripheral blood. The sequence is built from TRBV7-2 and TRBJ1-1, with the D segment identity uncertain. Read as DNA, the sequence is TGTGCCAGCAGCTTAGCGGCCTCGTCTGGCACTGAAGCTTTCTTT. Translated, this gives CASSLAASSGTEAFF. The CDR3 plus the reference TRBV7-2 and TRBJ1-1 genes for the other parts give the full variable domain: GAGVSQSPSNKVTEKGKDVELRCDPISGHTALYWYRQSLGQGLEFLIYFQGNSAPDKSGLPSDRFSAERTGGSVSTLTIQRTQQEDSAVYLCASSLAASSGTEAFFGQGTRLTVV.